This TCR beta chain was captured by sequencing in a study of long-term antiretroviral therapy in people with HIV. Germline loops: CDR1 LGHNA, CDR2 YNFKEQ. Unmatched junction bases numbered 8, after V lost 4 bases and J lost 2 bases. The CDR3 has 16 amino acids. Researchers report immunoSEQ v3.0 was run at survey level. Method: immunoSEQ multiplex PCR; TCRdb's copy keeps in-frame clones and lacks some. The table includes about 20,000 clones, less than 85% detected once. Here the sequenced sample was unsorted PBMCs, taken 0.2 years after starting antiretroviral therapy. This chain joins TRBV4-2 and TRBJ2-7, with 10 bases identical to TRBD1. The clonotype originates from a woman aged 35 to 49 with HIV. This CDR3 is CASSLEPGQGTYEQYF. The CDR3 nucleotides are TGTGCCAGCAGCCTCGAACCGGGACAGGGGACCTACGAGCAGTACTTC.